These T cell receptor beta chains were read from a single sample in a study of cytomegalovirus exposure and HLA in healthy donors. Libraries were prepared by immunoSEQ multiplex PCR; TCRdb keeps only in-frame clonotypes and omits some of them. Among a few hundred thousand clones listed, about 80% were seen once. What was sequenced was PBMCs. The receptors here all came from a woman in her 30s in good health and CMV-seronegative. Both conserved end residues are part of each CDR3. Fields, in order: V gene, J gene, clone size, D gene, CDR3 protein, CDR3 DNA. D genes are given only for firm matches. Clone size is shown for a subset of rows, as once, few, many or a class of expanded clone.

v_gene: TRBV11-2
j_gene: TRBJ1-1
abundance: .
d_gene: .
CDR3aa: CASSSTTQNTEAFF
CDR3nt: TGTGCCAGCAGCTCCACTACACAGAACACTGAAGCTTTCTTT

v_gene: TRBV6-1
j_gene: TRBJ2-3
abundance: .
d_gene: TRBD2
CDR3aa: CASKGLAGASDTQYF
CDR3nt: TGTGCCAGCAAGGGACTAGCGGGAGCAAGTGATACGCAGTATTTT

v_gene: TRBV6-5
j_gene: TRBJ2-1
abundance: .
d_gene: TRBD2
CDR3aa: CASSLSGSRYNEQFF
CDR3nt: TGTGCCAGCAGTCTTAGCGGGAGCCGCTACAATGAGCAGTTCTTC

v_gene: TRBV11-3
j_gene: TRBJ2-1
abundance: .
d_gene: .
CDR3aa: CASSLVRGANEQFF
CDR3nt: TGTGCCAGCAGCTTAGTCAGGGGGGCCAATGAGCAGTTCTTC

v_gene: TRBV27
j_gene: TRBJ2-1
abundance: few
d_gene: TRBD2
CDR3aa: CASRSRLAGRDRVYNEQFF
CDR3nt: TGTGCCAGCAGATCAAGACTAGCGGGCAGGGACAGAGTCTACAATGAGCAGTTCTTC

v_gene: TRBV28
j_gene: TRBJ2-7
abundance: few
d_gene: .
CDR3aa: CASSSSGTQFFHEQYF
CDR3nt: TGTGCCAGCAGTTCATCCGGGACACAGTTCTTCCACGAGCAGTACTTC

v_gene: TRBV18
j_gene: TRBJ1-6
abundance: .
d_gene: .
CDR3aa: CASSPTRENSPLHF
CDR3nt: TGTGCCAGCTCACCGACTAGGGAGAATTCACCCCTCCACTTT

v_gene: TRBV7-2
j_gene: TRBJ1-4
abundance: .
d_gene: .
CDR3aa: CASSQGTGGANEKLFF
CDR3nt: TGTGCCAGCAGCCAGGGGACCGGTGGAGCTAATGAAAAACTGTTTTTT

v_gene: TRBV27
j_gene: TRBJ2-4
abundance: .
d_gene: .
CDR3aa: CASSSGGWAKNIQYF
CDR3nt: TGTGCCAGCAGTTCTGGCGGGTGGGCCAAAAACATTCAGTACTTC

v_gene: TRBV5-6
j_gene: TRBJ1-1
abundance: few
d_gene: .
CDR3aa: CASSLAGVSTEAFF
CDR3nt: TGTGCCAGCAGCTTGGCCGGGGTAAGCACTGAAGCTTTCTTT

v_gene: TRBV19
j_gene: TRBJ1-1
abundance: .
d_gene: .
CDR3aa: CASSPGLMNTEAFF
CDR3nt: TGTGCCAGTAGTCCCGGACTTATGAACACTGAAGCTTTCTTT

v_gene: TRBV10-3
j_gene: TRBJ1-1
abundance: .
d_gene: TRBD1
CDR3aa: CAISALQGTTEAFF
CDR3nt: TGTGCCATCAGTGCCCTACAGGGGACCACTGAAGCTTTCTTT

v_gene: TRBV5-6
j_gene: TRBJ2-2
abundance: .
d_gene: .
CDR3aa: CASSLGAGTGELFF
CDR3nt: TGTGCCAGCAGCTTGGGGGCAGGCACCGGGGAGCTGTTTTTT

v_gene: TRBV18
j_gene: TRBJ1-1
abundance: .
d_gene: .
CDR3aa: CASSPGLDTEAFF
CDR3nt: TGTGCCAGCTCACCTGGTTTAGACACTGAAGCTTTCTTT

v_gene: TRBV19
j_gene: TRBJ1-2
abundance: .
d_gene: TRBD1
CDR3aa: CASSTRQGVNYGYTF
CDR3nt: TGTGCCAGTAGTACCAGACAGGGGGTCAACTATGGCTACACCTTC

v_gene: TRBV5-1
j_gene: TRBJ2-5
abundance: few
d_gene: TRBD1
CDR3aa: CASSLTGGSETQYF
CDR3nt: TGCGCCAGCAGCTTAACAGGGGGTTCTGAGACCCAGTACTTC

v_gene: TRBV27
j_gene: TRBJ2-2
abundance: .
d_gene: .
CDR3aa: CASGIAAPNTGELFF
CDR3nt: TGTGCCAGCGGAATAGCGGCACCGAACACCGGGGAGCTGTTTTTT

v_gene: TRBV6-5
j_gene: TRBJ1-5
abundance: .
d_gene: .
CDR3aa: CASKTGSNQPQHF
CDR3nt: TGTGCCAGCAAGACAGGCAGCAATCAGCCCCAGCATTTT

v_gene: TRBV28
j_gene: TRBJ2-7
abundance: .
d_gene: .
CDR3aa: CASSSPGEAWYEQYF
CDR3nt: TGTGCCAGCAGTTCCCCAGGGGAAGCGTGGTACGAGCAGTACTTC

v_gene: TRBV4-1
j_gene: TRBJ1-1
abundance: .
d_gene: .
CDR3aa: CASSPTGTEAFF
CDR3nt: TGCGCCAGCAGCCCGACGGGCACTGAAGCTTTCTTT

v_gene: TRBV7-9
j_gene: TRBJ1-1
abundance: few
d_gene: TRBD1
CDR3aa: CASSPGGSTEAFF
CDR3nt: TGTGCCAGCAGCCCAGGGGGAAGCACTGAAGCTTTCTTT

v_gene: TRBV7-6
j_gene: TRBJ2-3
abundance: .
d_gene: .
CDR3aa: CASSLSWTGTDTQYF
CDR3nt: TGTGCCAGCAGCCTGAGTTGGACTGGAACAGATACGCAGTATTTT

v_gene: TRBV28
j_gene: TRBJ1-5
abundance: few
d_gene: .
CDR3aa: CASRTGFGGQPQHF
CDR3nt: TGTGCCAGCAGAACAGGGTTTGGGGGTCAGCCCCAGCATTTT

v_gene: TRBV5-5
j_gene: TRBJ2-3
abundance: .
d_gene: TRBD2
CDR3aa: CASSARLAGGYTDTQYF
CDR3nt: TGTGCCAGCAGCGCACGACTAGCGGGGGGGTACACAGATACGCAGTATTTT

v_gene: TRBV9
j_gene: TRBJ1-2
abundance: few
d_gene: .
CDR3aa: CASSVAEYGYTF
CDR3nt: TGTGCCAGCAGCGTAGCCGAGTATGGCTACACCTTC

v_gene: TRBV11-2
j_gene: TRBJ2-5
abundance: .
d_gene: TRBD2
CDR3aa: CASSLDRASGPRTQYF
CDR3nt: TGTGCCAGCAGCTTAGATCGGGCTAGCGGCCCGCGGACCCAGTACTTC

v_gene: TRBV13
j_gene: TRBJ2-2
abundance: .
d_gene: TRBD2
CDR3aa: CASSSGLAGPTGELFF
CDR3nt: TGTGCCAGCAGCTCGGGACTAGCGGGGCCCACCGGGGAGCTGTTTTTT

v_gene: TRBV5-8
j_gene: TRBJ1-2
abundance: few
d_gene: TRBD1
CDR3aa: CASSLVDRGDYGYTF
CDR3nt: TGTGCCAGCAGCTTGGTAGACAGGGGGGACTATGGCTACACCTTC

v_gene: TRBV7-9
j_gene: TRBJ1-1
abundance: .
d_gene: TRBD1
CDR3aa: CASSPTTGADTEAFF
CDR3nt: TGTGCCAGCAGCCCTACCACAGGGGCAGACACTGAAGCTTTCTTT

v_gene: TRBV6-1
j_gene: TRBJ2-7
abundance: .
d_gene: .
CDR3aa: CASSEGGLQTYEQYF
CDR3nt: TGTGCCAGCAGTGAAGGCGGACTACAAACCTACGAGCAGTACTTC

v_gene: TRBV28
j_gene: TRBJ2-7
abundance: .
d_gene: .
CDR3aa: CASREGSYEQYF
CDR3nt: TGTGCCAGCAGGGAGGGCTCCTACGAGCAGTACTTC

v_gene: TRBV9
j_gene: TRBJ2-3
abundance: .
d_gene: .
CDR3aa: CASSVDGVPTDTQYF
CDR3nt: TGTGCCAGCAGCGTAGATGGAGTGCCGACAGATACGCAGTATTTT

v_gene: TRBV29-1
j_gene: TRBJ2-1
abundance: .
d_gene: .
CDR3aa: CSVVRPGLSSYNEQFF
CDR3nt: TGCAGCGTTGTACGTCCGGGATTGAGCTCCTACAATGAGCAGTTCTTC

v_gene: TRBV25-1
j_gene: TRBJ2-6
abundance: .
d_gene: .
CDR3aa: CASSLASGANVLTF
CDR3nt: TGTGCCAGCAGTTTAGCCTCTGGGGCCAACGTCCTGACTTTC

v_gene: TRBV2
j_gene: TRBJ2-7
abundance: .
d_gene: TRBD1
CDR3aa: CASSAGQVMRTSYEQYF
CDR3nt: TGTGCCAGCAGTGCGGGACAGGTAATGCGGACCTCCTACGAGCAGTACTTC

v_gene: TRBV2
j_gene: TRBJ2-3
abundance: .
d_gene: TRBD2
CDR3aa: CASRISGRAMDTQYF
CDR3nt: TGTGCCAGCAGGATTAGCGGGAGGGCCATGGATACGCAGTATTTT

v_gene: TRBV29-1
j_gene: TRBJ2-5
abundance: few
d_gene: .
CDR3aa: CSARLFETQYF
CDR3nt: TGCAGCGCCCGTCTTTTTGAGACCCAGTACTTC

v_gene: TRBV21-1
j_gene: TRBJ2-6
abundance: .
d_gene: .
CDR3aa: CASSKEDRGPGANVLTF
CDR3nt: TGTGCCAGCAGCAAGGAGGACAGGGGGCCTGGGGCCAACGTCCTGACTTTC

v_gene: TRBV5-4
j_gene: TRBJ1-3
abundance: .
d_gene: .
CDR3aa: CASTSYPGTGNTIYF
CDR3nt: TGTGCCAGCACCTCCTATCCAGGGACTGGAAACACCATATATTTT

v_gene: TRBV29-1
j_gene: TRBJ1-4
abundance: .
d_gene: .
CDR3aa: CSGSGGTTNEKLFF
CDR3nt: TGCAGCGGATCGGGGGGGACAACTAATGAAAAACTGTTTTTT

v_gene: TRBV30
j_gene: TRBJ1-6
abundance: .
d_gene: .
CDR3aa: CAWRPQVVVSPLHF
CDR3nt: TGTGCCTGGAGACCACAGGTGGTGGTCTCACCCCTCCACTTT

v_gene: TRBV14
j_gene: TRBJ1-2
abundance: .
d_gene: TRBD1
CDR3aa: CASSQDTGDYGYTF
CDR3nt: TGTGCCAGCAGCCAGGATACAGGGGACTATGGCTACACCTTC

v_gene: TRBV10-3
j_gene: TRBJ1-1
abundance: .
d_gene: TRBD1
CDR3aa: CAIRGRQGGPTLNTEAFF
CDR3nt: TGTGCCATCAGGGGACGACAGGGGGGACCTACACTGAACACTGAAGCTTTCTTT